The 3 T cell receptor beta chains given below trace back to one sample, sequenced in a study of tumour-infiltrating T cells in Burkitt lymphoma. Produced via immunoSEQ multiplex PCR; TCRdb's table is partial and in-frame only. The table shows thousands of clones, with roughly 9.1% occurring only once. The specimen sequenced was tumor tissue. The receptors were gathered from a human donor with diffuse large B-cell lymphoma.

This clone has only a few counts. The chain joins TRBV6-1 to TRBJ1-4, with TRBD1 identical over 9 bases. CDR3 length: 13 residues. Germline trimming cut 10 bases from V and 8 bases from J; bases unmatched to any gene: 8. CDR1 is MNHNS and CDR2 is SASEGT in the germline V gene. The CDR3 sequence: CATQWDRVEKLFF. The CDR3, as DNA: TGTGCCACGCAATGGGACAGGGTCGAAAAACTGTTTTTT.

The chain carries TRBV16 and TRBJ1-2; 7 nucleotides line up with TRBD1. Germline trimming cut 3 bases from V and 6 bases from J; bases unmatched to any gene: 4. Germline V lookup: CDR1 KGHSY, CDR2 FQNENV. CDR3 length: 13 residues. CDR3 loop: CASSHDRANGYTF. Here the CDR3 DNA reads TGTGCCAGCAGCCACGACAGGGCGAATGGCTACACCTTC.

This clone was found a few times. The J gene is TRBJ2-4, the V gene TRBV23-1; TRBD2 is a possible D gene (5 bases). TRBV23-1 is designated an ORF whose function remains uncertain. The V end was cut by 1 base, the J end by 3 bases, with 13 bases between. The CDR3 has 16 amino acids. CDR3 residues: CASSQCGRRGKNIQYF. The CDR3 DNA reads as TGCGCCAGCAGTCAATGTGGGCGTCGGGGCAAAAACATTCAGTACTTC.